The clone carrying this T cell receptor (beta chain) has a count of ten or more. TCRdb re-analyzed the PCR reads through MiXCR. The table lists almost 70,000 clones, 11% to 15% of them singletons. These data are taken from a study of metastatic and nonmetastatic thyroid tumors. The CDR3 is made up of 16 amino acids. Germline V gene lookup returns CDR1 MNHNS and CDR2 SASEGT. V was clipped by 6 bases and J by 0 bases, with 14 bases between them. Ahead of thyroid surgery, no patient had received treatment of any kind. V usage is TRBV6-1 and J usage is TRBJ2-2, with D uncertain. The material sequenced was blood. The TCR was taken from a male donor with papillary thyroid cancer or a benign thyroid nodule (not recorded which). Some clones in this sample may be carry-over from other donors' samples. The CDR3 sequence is CASSRPGNSNTGELFF. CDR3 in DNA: TGTGCCAGCAGCCGCCCGGGCAACTCGAACACCGGGGAGCTGTTTTTT.